This T cell receptor beta chain was documented in a study of monozygotic twins with inflammatory bowel disease. Whole-study findings and limits: Especially with disease activity, IBD patients had fewer clonotypes in common with others than healthy twins did. The analysis failed to separate different T cell subtypes. IBD patients carried less diverse TCRbeta repertoires (inverse Simpson) than healthy co-twins.

A word on this clonotype: The antigen remains undetermined.

The CDR3 spans 13 residues. Germline V CDR1 and CDR2: SGHRS, YFSETQ. No DNA is given; TCRdb re-called the 5' RACE reads and lists each CDR3 protein once. This sample contains 150,000 to 200,000 distinct CDR3 sequences. Specimen: blood. The chain uses TRBV5-1 and TRBJ1-5. This clonotype was sampled from a human donor with ulcerative colitis or Crohn's disease, or a healthy co-twin of an affected twin (not recorded which). The CDR3 region is CASSLGTAEPQHF.